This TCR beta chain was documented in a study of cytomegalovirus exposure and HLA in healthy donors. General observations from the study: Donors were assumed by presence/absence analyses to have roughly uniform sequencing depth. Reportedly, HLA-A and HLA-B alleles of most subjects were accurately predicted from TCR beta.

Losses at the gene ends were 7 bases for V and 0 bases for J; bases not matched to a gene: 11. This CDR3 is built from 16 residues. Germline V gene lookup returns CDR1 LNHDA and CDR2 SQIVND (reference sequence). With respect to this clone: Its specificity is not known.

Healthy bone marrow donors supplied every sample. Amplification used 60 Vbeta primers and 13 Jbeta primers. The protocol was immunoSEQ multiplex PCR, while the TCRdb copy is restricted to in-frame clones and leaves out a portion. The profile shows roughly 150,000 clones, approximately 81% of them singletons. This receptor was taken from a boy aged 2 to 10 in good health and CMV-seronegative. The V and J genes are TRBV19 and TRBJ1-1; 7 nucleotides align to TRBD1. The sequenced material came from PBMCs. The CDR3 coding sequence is TGTGCCAGTACCCCAAGGGGGCACGGCTTGAACACTGAAGCTTTCTTT. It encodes CASTPRGHGLNTEAFF.